The T cell receptor beta chain described here comes from a study of T-cell memory formation after mild COVID-19. Study summary: In these data, TCR clusters were largely donor specific.

Each CDR3 protein is one row after TCRdb ran MiXCR on the 5' RACE reads. The table records under 550,000 distinct CDR3 sequences, 18% of them present only once. General study results and limits: Memory sampled before infection contained some responding clones, suggesting cross-reactive memory joined. The second-wave clones peaking on day 37 were not confirmed as SARS-CoV-2-specific. A balance of CD4 and CD8 characterized clones contracting day 15 to 85, whereas later expanders leaned CD4+.

The V gene end was trimmed by 0 bases and the J gene end by 3 bases; junction bases not matched to a gene: 1. This CDR3 region has 15 residues. Germline V gene sequence: CDR1 MNHEY, CDR2 SMNVEV (reference sequence). There are a few counts of this clonotype. The antigen is unknown. The sequenced sample consisted of PBMCs or a T cell subset sorted from them (not recorded which). The clonotype was recovered from an adult woman who had mild COVID-19 (a few samples of this study predate the infection). Cell type and time point are not known. The gene calls are TRBV27 and TRBJ2-1, with 8 bases matching TRBD2. The CDR3 reads CASSLSLADYNEQFF. The CDR3 nucleotides are TGTGCCAGCAGTTTATCACTAGCGGACTACAATGAGCAGTTCTTC.